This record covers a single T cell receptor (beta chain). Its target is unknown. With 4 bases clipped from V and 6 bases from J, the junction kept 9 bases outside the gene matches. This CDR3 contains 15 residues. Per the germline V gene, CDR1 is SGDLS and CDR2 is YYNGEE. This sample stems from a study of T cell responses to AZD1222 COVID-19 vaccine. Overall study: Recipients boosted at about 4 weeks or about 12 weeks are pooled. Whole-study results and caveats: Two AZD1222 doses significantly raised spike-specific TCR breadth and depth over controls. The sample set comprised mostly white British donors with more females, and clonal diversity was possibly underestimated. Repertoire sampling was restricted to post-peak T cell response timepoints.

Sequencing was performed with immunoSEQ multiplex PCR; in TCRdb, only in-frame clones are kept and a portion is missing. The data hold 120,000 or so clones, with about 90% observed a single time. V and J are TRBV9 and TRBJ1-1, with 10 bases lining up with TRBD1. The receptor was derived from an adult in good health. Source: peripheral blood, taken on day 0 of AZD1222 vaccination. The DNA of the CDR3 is TGTGCCAGCAGCCTAACCGGGACAGGGGTATCTGAAGCTTTCTTT. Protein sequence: CASSLTGTGVSEAFF. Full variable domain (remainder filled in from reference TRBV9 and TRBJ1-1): DSGVTQTPKHLITATGQRVTLRCSPRSGDLSVYWYQQSLDQGLQFLIQYYNGEERAKGNILERFSAQQFPDLHSELNLSSLELGDSALYFCASSLTGTGVSEAFFGQGTRLTVV.